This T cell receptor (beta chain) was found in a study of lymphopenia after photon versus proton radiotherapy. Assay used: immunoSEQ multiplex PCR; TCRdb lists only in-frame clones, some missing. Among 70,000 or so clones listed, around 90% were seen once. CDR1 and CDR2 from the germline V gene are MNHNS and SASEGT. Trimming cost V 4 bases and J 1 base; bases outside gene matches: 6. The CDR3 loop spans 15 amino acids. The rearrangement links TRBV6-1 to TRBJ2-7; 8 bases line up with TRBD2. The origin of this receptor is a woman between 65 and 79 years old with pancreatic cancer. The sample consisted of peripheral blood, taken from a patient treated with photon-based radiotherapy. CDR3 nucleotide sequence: TGTGCCAGCAGTGTGACTAGCGACCCTTCCTACGAGCAGTACTTC. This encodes CASSVTSDPSYEQYF.